Each of the 5 T cell receptor beta chains below was sequenced from the same sample in a study of CD8+CD57+ T cells in acquired aplastic anemia. Researchers used genomic DNA as the template to profile TCR beta VDJ and CDR3. TCRdb itself ran the reads through MiXCR, one entry per CDR3 protein. In the table there are under 200,000 distinct CDR3 sequences, about 60% of which are singletons. The sequencing sample was made of sorted CD4+, CD8+, or CD8+CD57+ T cells (not recorded which) from PBMCs. The receptors here all came from a human donor in good health.

The V and J genes are TRBV20-1 and TRBJ1-1; a possible D gene is TRBD1 (5 bases). Germline CDR1 reads DFQATT; CDR2 reads SNEGSKA (reference sequence). V was trimmed by 0 bases and J by 0 bases, leaving 11 bases between them. The CDR3 contains 15 residues. The CDR3 nucleotides read TGCAGTGCTAGAGATCCGACAGACATGAACACTGAAGCTTTCTTT. Translating gives CSARDPTDMNTEAFF.

In its sample, this clonotype was seen a few times. This chain joins TRBV5-1 and TRBJ2-1; TRBD2 might be the D (5 bases). The CDR3 totals 13 residues. In germline, CDR1 is SGHRS, CDR2 YFSETQ. V lost 7 bases and J lost 8, with 16 bases in between. The CDR3 spells CASLKSQADEQFF. The CDR3 nucleotides read TGCGCCAGCCTTAAGTCTCAAGCGGATGAGCAGTTCTTC.

Ten or more counts support this clonotype. This chain uses TRBV2 with TRBJ2-4, with D unresolved. V was shortened by 0 bases and J by 0 bases, with 15 bases between the two germline ends. CDR3 length: 18 amino acids. Germline V gene data show CDR1 as SNHLY and CDR2 as FYNNEI. The CDR3 sequence is CASSEAGNRELAKNIQYF. DNA for the CDR3: TGTGCCAGCAGTGAAGCGGGAAACAGAGAACTAGCCAAAAACATTCAGTACTTC.

This chain links TRBV7-2 with TRBJ1-6; no clear D. CDR1 is SGHTA and CDR2 is FQGNSA in the germline V gene. CDR3 size: 16 residues. Trimming left V 1 base short and J 1 base short, with 8 bases between. The chain's CDR3 is CASSLGPVSYNSPLHF. The CDR3 DNA follows: TGTGCCAGCAGCTTAGGTCCGGTGTCCTATAATTCACCCCTCCACTTT.

J is TRBJ1-1 and V is TRBV25-1, with 9 bases matching TRBD1. The V segment lost 10 bases and the J segment 1 base; nucleotides outside the gene matches: 10. The CDR3 is 15 amino acids. Germline CDR1 is MGHDK and CDR2 is SYGVNS. Written as DNA, the CDR3 is TGTGCCACACACGAACTGACAGGGGGGAACACTGAAGCTTTCTTT. The encoded protein is CATHELTGGNTEAFF.